These T cell receptor beta chains were read from a single sample in a study of blood T cell repertoires in COVID-19. Measured with immunoSEQ multiplex PCR; TCRdb has only the in-frame clones, and not every one. The data show fewer than 350,000 clones, with 65% to 90% seen just once and 4% to 5% held by the top ten. What was sequenced was PBMCs or T cells enriched from blood (not recorded which). Receptors were obtained from a middle-aged woman with acute COVID-19. CDR3s include the opening cysteine and the closing phenylalanine or tryptophan. The order of the fields is CDR3 DNA, CDR3 protein, clone size, V gene, J gene, D gene. The D gene is left open where the match is weak. Not all rows give a size; the values are once, few, many and, for expanded clones, a class.

CDR3nt: TGTGCCAGCATTCTCGCGGACAGCTATAGCAATCAGCCCCAGCATTTT
CDR3aa: CASILADSYSNQPQHF
abundance: NA
v_gene: TRBV28
j_gene: TRBJ1-5
d_gene: NA

CDR3nt: TGTGCCAGCAGCCCGCACACCGCAGAGACCCAGTACTTC
CDR3aa: CASSPHTAETQYF
abundance: NA
v_gene: TRBV12-3/TRBV12-4
j_gene: TRBJ2-5
d_gene: NA

CDR3nt: TGTGCCAGCAGTTACTCGTCGGTACCCGGGGAGCTGTTTTTT
CDR3aa: CASSYSSVPGELFF
abundance: NA
v_gene: TRBV6-2/TRBV6-3
j_gene: TRBJ2-2
d_gene: NA

CDR3nt: TGTGCCAGCAGTTACGACTCATACACAGATACGCAGTATTTT
CDR3aa: CASSYDSYTDTQYF
abundance: NA
v_gene: TRBV6-6
j_gene: TRBJ2-3
d_gene: NA

CDR3nt: TGCAGCGTTGCAGACAGGGGGCCATACAATGAGCAGTTCTTC
CDR3aa: CSVADRGPYNEQFF
abundance: NA
v_gene: TRBV29-1
j_gene: TRBJ2-1
d_gene: TRBD1

CDR3nt: TGTGCCAGTAGTATACTGGCCGGGACAGGGTGGCGAAACACCATATATTTT
CDR3aa: CASSILAGTGWRNTIYF
abundance: NA
v_gene: TRBV19
j_gene: TRBJ1-3
d_gene: TRBD1

CDR3nt: TGTGCCAGCAGAATACAGGGGGCGTATACTGAAGCTTTCTTT
CDR3aa: CASRIQGAYTEAFF
abundance: NA
v_gene: TRBV5-5
j_gene: TRBJ1-1
d_gene: TRBD1

CDR3nt: TGCGCCAGCAGCCCGACAGGGGGCAGTGTCTCCGGGGAGCTGTTTTTT
CDR3aa: CASSPTGGSVSGELFF
abundance: NA
v_gene: TRBV5-1
j_gene: TRBJ2-2
d_gene: TRBD1

CDR3nt: TGTGCTAGTGGTCCCGCGGGGACTGAAGCTTTCTTT
CDR3aa: CASGPAGTEAFF
abundance: NA
v_gene: TRBV12-5
j_gene: TRBJ1-1
d_gene: NA

CDR3nt: TGTGCCAGCAGCAAAGGGACAGGGAGTCGGAGGTATGGCTACACCTTC
CDR3aa: CASSKGTGSRRYGYTF
abundance: NA
v_gene: TRBV21-1
j_gene: TRBJ1-2
d_gene: NA

CDR3nt: TGTGCCATCAGTGAGGAAAAGGGGGCGTACACTGAAGCTTTCTTT
CDR3aa: CAISEEKGAYTEAFF
abundance: NA
v_gene: TRBV10-3
j_gene: TRBJ1-1
d_gene: TRBD1

CDR3nt: TGCGCCAGCAGCCAGCAGGGTCTGGGAAACTATGGCTACACCTTC
CDR3aa: CASSQQGLGNYGYTF
abundance: once
v_gene: TRBV4-1
j_gene: TRBJ1-2
d_gene: NA

CDR3nt: TGTGCCAGCAGCCAAGTTACGGGTATCGGGGAGCTGTTTTTT
CDR3aa: CASSQVTGIGELFF
abundance: NA
v_gene: TRBV14
j_gene: TRBJ2-2
d_gene: NA

CDR3nt: TGTGCCAGCACCCCCCGGGGGGACGGCTACACCTTC
CDR3aa: CASTPRGDGYTF
abundance: NA
v_gene: TRBV6-1
j_gene: TRBJ1-2
d_gene: NA

CDR3nt: TGTGCCAGCTCACCACAGTTTGGGACAGGGGGCACTGAAGCTTTCTTT
CDR3aa: CASSPQFGTGGTEAFF
abundance: NA
v_gene: TRBV18
j_gene: TRBJ1-1
d_gene: TRBD1

CDR3nt: TGTGCCAGCAGCGAGAGAGACAGGGCTCCCGCTTTCTTT
CDR3aa: CASSERDRAPAFF
abundance: NA
v_gene: TRBV7-3
j_gene: TRBJ1-1
d_gene: TRBD1

CDR3nt: TGTGCCAGCAGCTTCGATACAGGCTTCAATGAGCAGTTCTTC
CDR3aa: CASSFDTGFNEQFF
abundance: NA
v_gene: TRBV7-2
j_gene: TRBJ2-1
d_gene: NA

CDR3nt: TGTGCCAGCAGCCAAGGCTCCGGGGGTAATCAGCCCCAGCATTTT
CDR3aa: CASSQGSGGNQPQHF
abundance: NA
v_gene: TRBV3-1/TRBV3-2
j_gene: TRBJ1-5
d_gene: NA

CDR3nt: TGTGCCAGCACCTTGCAGGCAGGGGGCGGAGGCTACACCTTC
CDR3aa: CASTLQAGGGGYTF
abundance: few
v_gene: TRBV6-6
j_gene: TRBJ1-2
d_gene: TRBD1

CDR3nt: TGTGCCAGCAGTTTGCGCACCGCTCAAAGCAATCAGCCCCAGCATTTT
CDR3aa: CASSLRTAQSNQPQHF
abundance: NA
v_gene: TRBV28
j_gene: TRBJ1-5
d_gene: NA

CDR3nt: TGCGCCAGCAGCCTCGACGGGGGCAATCAGCCCCAGCATTTT
CDR3aa: CASSLDGGNQPQHF
abundance: NA
v_gene: TRBV5-1
j_gene: TRBJ1-5
d_gene: NA

CDR3nt: TGCGCCAGCAGCAAAGAGGTACACCGGGGTAATTCACCCCTCCACTTT
CDR3aa: CASSKEVHRGNSPLHF
abundance: few
v_gene: TRBV4-1
j_gene: TRBJ1-6
d_gene: NA

CDR3nt: TGTGCCACCAGCTCCCGGACAGGGAGCAATGAGCAGTTCTTC
CDR3aa: CATSSRTGSNEQFF
abundance: NA
v_gene: TRBV15
j_gene: TRBJ2-1
d_gene: TRBD1

CDR3nt: TGCGCCAGCAGCCGGACAGAGAGCTCCTATAATTCACCCCTCCACTTT
CDR3aa: CASSRTESSYNSPLHF
abundance: few
v_gene: TRBV5-1
j_gene: TRBJ1-6
d_gene: NA

CDR3nt: TGTGCCAGCACCCCCCCGGGACAGGTAGGAGAGACCCAGTACTTC
CDR3aa: CASTPPGQVGETQYF
abundance: NA
v_gene: TRBV28
j_gene: TRBJ2-5
d_gene: TRBD1

CDR3nt: TGTGCCAGCTCACCCAATGCAGGTTACTATGGCTACACCTTC
CDR3aa: CASSPNAGYYGYTF
abundance: NA
v_gene: TRBV18
j_gene: TRBJ1-2
d_gene: NA